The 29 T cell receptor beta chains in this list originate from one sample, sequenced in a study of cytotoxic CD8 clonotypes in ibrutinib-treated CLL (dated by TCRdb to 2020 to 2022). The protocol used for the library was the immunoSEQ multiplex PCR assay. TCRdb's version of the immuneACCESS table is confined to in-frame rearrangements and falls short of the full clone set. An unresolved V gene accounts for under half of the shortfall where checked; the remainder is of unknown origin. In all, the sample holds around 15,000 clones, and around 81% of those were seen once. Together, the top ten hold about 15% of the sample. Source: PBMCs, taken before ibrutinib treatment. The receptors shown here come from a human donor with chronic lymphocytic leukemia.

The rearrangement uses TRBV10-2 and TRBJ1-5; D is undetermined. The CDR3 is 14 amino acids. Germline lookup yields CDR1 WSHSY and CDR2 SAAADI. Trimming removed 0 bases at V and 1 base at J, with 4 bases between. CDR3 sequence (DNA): TGCGCCAGCAGTGAGTCAATGAGCAATCAGCCCCAGCATTTT. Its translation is CASSESMSNQPQHF.

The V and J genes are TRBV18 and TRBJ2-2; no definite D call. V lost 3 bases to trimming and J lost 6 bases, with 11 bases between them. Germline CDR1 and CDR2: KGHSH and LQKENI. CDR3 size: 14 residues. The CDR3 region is CASSPQDWAGELFF. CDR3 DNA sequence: TGTGCCAGCTCACCCCAAGACTGGGCCGGGGAGCTGTTTTTT.

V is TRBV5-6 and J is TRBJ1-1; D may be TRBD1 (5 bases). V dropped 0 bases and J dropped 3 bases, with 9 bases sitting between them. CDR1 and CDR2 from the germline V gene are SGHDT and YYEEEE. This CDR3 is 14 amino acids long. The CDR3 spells CASSLAGEYTEAFF. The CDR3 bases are TGTGCCAGCAGCTTGGCGGGGGAGTACACTGAAGCTTTCTTT.

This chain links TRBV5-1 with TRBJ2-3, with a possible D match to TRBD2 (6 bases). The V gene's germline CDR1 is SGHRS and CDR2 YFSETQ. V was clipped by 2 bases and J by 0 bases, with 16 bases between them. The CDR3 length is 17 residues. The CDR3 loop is CASSLIPGGTSTDTQYF. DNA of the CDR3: TGCGCCAGCAGCTTAATCCCCGGGGGAACTAGCACAGATACGCAGTATTTT.

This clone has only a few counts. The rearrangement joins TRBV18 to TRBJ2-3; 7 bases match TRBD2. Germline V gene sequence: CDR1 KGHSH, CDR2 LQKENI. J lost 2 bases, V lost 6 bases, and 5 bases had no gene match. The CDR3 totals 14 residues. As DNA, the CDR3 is TGTGCCAGCTCCGAGCGGGAACACACAGATACGCAGTATTTT. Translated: CASSEREHTDTQYF.

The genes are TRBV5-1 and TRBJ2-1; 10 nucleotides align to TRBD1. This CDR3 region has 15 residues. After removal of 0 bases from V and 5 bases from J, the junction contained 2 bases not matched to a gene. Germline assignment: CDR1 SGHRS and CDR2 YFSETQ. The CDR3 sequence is CASSLVGQGNNEQFF. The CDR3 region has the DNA TGCGCCAGCAGCTTGGTGGGACAGGGGAACAATGAGCAGTTCTTC.

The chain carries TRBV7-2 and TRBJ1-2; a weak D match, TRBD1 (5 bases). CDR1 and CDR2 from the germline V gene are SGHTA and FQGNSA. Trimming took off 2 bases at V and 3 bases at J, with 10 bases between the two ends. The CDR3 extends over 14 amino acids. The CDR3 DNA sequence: TGTGCCAGCAGCTTATCGGGGGGGGACTATGGCTACACCTTC. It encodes CASSLSGGDYGYTF.

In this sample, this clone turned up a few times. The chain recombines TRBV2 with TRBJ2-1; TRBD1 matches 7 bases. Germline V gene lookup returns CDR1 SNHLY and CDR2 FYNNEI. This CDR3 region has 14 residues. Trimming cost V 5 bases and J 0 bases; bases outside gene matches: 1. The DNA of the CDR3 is TGTGCCAGCAGTTGGGACAGCTCCTACAATGAGCAGTTCTTC. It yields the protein CASSWDSSYNEQFF.

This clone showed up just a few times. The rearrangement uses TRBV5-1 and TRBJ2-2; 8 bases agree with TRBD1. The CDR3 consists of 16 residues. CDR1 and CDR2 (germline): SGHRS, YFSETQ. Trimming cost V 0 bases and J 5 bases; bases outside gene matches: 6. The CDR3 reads CASSLVTTGGTGELFF. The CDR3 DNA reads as TGCGCCAGCAGCTTGGTGACCACAGGGGGGACCGGGGAGCTGTTTTTT.

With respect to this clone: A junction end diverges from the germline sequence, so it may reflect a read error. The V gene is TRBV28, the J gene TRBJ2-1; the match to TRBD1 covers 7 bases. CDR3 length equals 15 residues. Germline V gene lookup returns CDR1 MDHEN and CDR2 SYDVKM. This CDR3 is CASSPWTGTYKEQFF. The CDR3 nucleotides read TGTGCCAGCAGTCCTTGGACAGGTACCTACAAAGAGCAGTTCTTC.

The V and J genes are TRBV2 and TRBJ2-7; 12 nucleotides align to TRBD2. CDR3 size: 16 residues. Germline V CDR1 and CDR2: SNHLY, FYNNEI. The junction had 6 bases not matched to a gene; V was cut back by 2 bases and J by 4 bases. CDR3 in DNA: TGTGCCAGCAGTGAAATGCTAGCGGGAGGGCCATACGAGCAGTACTTC. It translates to CASSEMLAGGPYEQYF.

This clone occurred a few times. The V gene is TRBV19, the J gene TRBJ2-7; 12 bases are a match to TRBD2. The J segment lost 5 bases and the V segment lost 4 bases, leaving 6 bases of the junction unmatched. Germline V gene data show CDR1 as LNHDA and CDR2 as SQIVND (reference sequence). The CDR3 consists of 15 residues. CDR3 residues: CASSKTSGSYDEQYF. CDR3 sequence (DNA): TGTGCCAGTAGTAAGACTAGCGGGAGTTACGACGAGCAGTACTTC. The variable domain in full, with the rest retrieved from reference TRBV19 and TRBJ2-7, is DGGITQSPKYLFRKEGQNVTLSCEQNLNHDAMYWYRQDPGQGLRLIYYSQIVNDFQKGDIAEGYSVSREKKESFPLTVTSAQKNPTAFYLCASSKTSGSYDEQYFGPGTRLTVT.

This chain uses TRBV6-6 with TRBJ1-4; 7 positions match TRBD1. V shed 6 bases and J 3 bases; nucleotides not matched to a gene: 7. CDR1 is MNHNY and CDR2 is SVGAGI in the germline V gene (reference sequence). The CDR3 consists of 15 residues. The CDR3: CASRETGSANEKLFF. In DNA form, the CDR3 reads TGTGCCAGCAGAGAGACAGGGTCGGCTAATGAAAAACTGTTTTTT.

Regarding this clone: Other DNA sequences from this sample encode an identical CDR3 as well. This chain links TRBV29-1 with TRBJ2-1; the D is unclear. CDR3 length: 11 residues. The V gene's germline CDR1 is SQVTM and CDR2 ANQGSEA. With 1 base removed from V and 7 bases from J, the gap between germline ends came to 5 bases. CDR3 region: CSVEGRNEQFF. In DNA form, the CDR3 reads TGCAGCGTTGAAGGCAGGAATGAGCAGTTCTTC.

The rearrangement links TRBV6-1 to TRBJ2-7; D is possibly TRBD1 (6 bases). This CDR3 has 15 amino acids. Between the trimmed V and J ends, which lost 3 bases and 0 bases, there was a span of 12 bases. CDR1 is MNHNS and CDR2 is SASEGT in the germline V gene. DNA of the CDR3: TGTGCCAGCAGTGACCCCGCAGGGGCCTCCTACGAGCAGTACTTC. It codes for CASSDPAGASYEQYF.

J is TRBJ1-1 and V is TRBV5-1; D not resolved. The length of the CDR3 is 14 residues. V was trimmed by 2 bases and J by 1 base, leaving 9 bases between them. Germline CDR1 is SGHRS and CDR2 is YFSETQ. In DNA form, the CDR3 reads TGCGCCAGCAGCTTCGGACCTGGGAACACTGAAGCTTTCTTT. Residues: CASSFGPGNTEAFF.

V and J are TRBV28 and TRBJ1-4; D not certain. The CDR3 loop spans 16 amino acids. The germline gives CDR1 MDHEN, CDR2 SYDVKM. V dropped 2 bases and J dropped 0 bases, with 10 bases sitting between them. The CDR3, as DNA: TGTGCCAGCAGTTTAGCCCTTTTCGCAACTAATGAAAAACTGTTTTTT. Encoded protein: CASSLALFATNEKLFF.

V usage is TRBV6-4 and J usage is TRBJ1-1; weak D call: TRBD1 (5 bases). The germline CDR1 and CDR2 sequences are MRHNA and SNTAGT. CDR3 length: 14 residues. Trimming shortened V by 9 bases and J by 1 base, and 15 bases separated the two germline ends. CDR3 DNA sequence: TGTGCCAGAACGCCGGGACCTCCGAACACTGAAGCTTTCTTT. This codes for CARTPGPPNTEAFF.

This CDR3 reads CASSSSQRVVRNEQFF. The CDR3 DNA is TGTGCCAGCAGCTCGTCTCAGCGGGTGGTGCGCAATGAGCAGTTCTTC. The chain combines TRBV13 with TRBJ2-1, with D tentatively TRBD2 (6 bases). V was clipped by 4 bases and J by 6 bases, with 19 bases between them. The CDR3 has 16 residues. Germline V gene data show CDR1 as PRHDT and CDR2 as FYEKMQ (reference sequence). Supplemented by reference TRBV13 and TRBJ2-1, the full variable domain reads AAGVIQSPRHLIKEKRETATLKCYPIPRHDTVYWYQQGPGQDPQFLISFYEKMQSDKGSIPDRFSAQQFSDYHSELNMSSLELGDSALYFCASSSSQRVVRNEQFFGPGTRLTVL.

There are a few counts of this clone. This CDR3 reads CASSLAVGGQGGYTF. The CDR3 nucleotides read TGCGCCAGCAGCTTGGCGGTAGGGGGCCAAGGCGGCTACACCTTC. The rearrangement links TRBV5-1 to TRBJ1-2; 7 nucleotides align to TRBD1. The germline gives CDR1 SGHRS, CDR2 YFSETQ. The CDR3 consists of 15 residues. With V trimmed by 0 bases and J by 8 bases, 10 bases remained unmatched.

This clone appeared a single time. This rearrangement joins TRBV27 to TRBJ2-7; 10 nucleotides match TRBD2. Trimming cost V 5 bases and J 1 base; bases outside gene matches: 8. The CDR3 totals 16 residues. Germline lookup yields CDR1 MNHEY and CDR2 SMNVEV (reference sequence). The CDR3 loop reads CASSPVGTSVSYEQYF. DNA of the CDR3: TGTGCCAGCAGTCCTGTCGGGACTAGCGTATCCTACGAGCAGTACTTC.

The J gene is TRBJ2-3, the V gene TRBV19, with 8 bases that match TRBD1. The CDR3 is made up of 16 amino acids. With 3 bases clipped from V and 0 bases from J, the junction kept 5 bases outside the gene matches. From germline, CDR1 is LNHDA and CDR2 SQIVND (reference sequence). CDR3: CASSILGQGSTDTQYF. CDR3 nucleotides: TGTGCCAGTAGTATCCTCGGACAGGGCAGCACAGATACGCAGTATTTT.

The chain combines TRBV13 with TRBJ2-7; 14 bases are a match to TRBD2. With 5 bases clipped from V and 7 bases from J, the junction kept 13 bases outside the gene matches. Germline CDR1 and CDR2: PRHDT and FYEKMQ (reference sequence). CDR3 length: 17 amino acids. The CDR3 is CASSLRGGTSGSLEQYF. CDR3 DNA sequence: TGTGCCAGCAGCCTAAGGGGGGGGACTAGCGGGAGTTTGGAGCAGTACTTC.

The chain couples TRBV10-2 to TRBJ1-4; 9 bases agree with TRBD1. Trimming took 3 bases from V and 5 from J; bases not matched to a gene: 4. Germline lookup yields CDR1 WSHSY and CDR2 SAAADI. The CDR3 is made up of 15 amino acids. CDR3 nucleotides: TGCGCCAGCAGTGACACGACAGGGGGAAATGAAAAACTGTTTTTT. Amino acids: CASSDTTGGNEKLFF.

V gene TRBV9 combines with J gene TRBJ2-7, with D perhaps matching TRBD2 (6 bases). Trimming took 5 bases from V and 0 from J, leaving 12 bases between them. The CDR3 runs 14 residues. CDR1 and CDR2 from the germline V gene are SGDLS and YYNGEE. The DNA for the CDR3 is TGTGCCAGCAGACGAGCGGGTCTCTCCTACGAGCAGTACTTC. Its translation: CASRRAGLSYEQYF.

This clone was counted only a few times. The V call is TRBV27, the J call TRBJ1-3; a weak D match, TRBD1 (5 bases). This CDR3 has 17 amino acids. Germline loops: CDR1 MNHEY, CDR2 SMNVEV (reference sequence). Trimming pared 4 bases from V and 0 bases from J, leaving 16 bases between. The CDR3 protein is CASSSLRVWVSGNTIYF. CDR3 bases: TGTGCCAGCAGTTCACTCAGGGTGTGGGTCTCTGGAAACACCATATATTTT.

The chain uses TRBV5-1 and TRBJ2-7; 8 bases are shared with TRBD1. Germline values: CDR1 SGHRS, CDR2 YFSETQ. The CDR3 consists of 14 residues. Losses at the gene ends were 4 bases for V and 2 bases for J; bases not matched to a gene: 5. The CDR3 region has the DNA TGCGCCAGCAGCAGTGAACAGGGGGCCTACGAGCAGTACTTC. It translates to CASSSEQGAYEQYF. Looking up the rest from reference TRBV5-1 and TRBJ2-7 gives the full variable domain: KAGVTQTPRYLIKTRGQQVTLSCSPISGHRSVSWYQQTPGQGLQFLFEYFSETQRNKGNFPGRFSGRQFSNSRSEMNVSTLELGDSALYLCASSSEQGAYEQYFGPGTRLTVT.

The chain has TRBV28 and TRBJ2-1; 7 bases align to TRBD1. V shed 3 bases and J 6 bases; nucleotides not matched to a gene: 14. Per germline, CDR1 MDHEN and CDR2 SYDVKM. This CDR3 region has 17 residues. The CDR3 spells CASSFGRAKGASNEQFF. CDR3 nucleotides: TGTGCCAGCAGTTTCGGTCGCGCGAAGGGGGCGAGCAATGAGCAGTTCTTC.

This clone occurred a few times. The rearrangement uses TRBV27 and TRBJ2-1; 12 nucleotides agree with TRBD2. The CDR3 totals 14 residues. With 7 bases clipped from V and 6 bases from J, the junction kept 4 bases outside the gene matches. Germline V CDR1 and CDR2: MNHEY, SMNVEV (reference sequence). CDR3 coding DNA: TGTGCCAGCAAGACTAGCGGGAGTGGCAATGAGCAGTTCTTC. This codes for CASKTSGSGNEQFF.